Below are 8 T cell receptor beta chains sequenced from a single sample in a study of T cell repertoires in cytomegalovirus infection. Each CDR3 protein is one row after TCRdb ran MiXCR on the reads. Of 150,000 to 200,000 distinct CDR3 sequences in the sample, 13% to 15% are singletons; the top ten hold over 20%. The sequenced sample consisted of PBMCs. The source of these receptors is a human donor in good health (CMV status not recorded). Some clones in this sample may be carry-over from other donors' samples.

The sample holds many counts of this clonotype. The rearrangement links TRBV7-3 to TRBJ2-3, with 8 bases aligning to TRBD2. The CDR3 has 16 amino acids. The germline CDR1 and CDR2 sequences are SGHTA and FQGTGA. The V gene end was trimmed by 3 bases and the J gene end by 5 bases; junction bases not matched to a gene: 10. CDR3 DNA sequence: TGTGCCAGCAGCTTGGGGCCAGCGGGGGACCGAGATACGCAGTATTTT. Translating gives CASSLGPAGDRDTQYF. Looking up the rest from reference TRBV7-3 and TRBJ2-3 gives the full variable domain: GAGVSQTPSNKVTEKGKYVELRCDPISGHTALYWYRQSLGQGPEFLIYFQGTGAADDSGLPNDRFFAVRPEGSVSTLKIQRTERGDSAVYLCASSLGPAGDRDTQYFGPGTRLTVL.

This clonotype was seen only a few times. The chain couples TRBV9 to TRBJ2-6, with D possibly called TRBD1 or TRBD2 (7 bases each). Trimming removed 3 bases at V and 2 bases at J, with 15 bases between. The CDR3 runs to 17 residues. Germline CDR1 is SGDLS and CDR2 is YYNGEE. For the CDR3, the DNA is TGTGCCAGCAGCGACCAGGGGGGGGCGGCTGGGGCCAACGTCCTGACTTTC. Translating gives CASSDQGGAAGANVLTF.

This clonotype came up a few times. V gene TRBV19 combines with J gene TRBJ2-7; 9 positions agree with TRBD1. The CDR3 spans 15 residues. The germline V gene has CDR1 LNHDA and CDR2 SQIVND (reference sequence). The J segment lost 5 bases and the V segment lost 6 bases, leaving 11 bases of the junction unmatched. CDR3 bases: TGTGCCAGTAGGGTTTCCGGGACAGGGTACGACGAGCAGTACTTC. Translated: CASRVSGTGYDEQYF.

There are many counts of this clonotype. V usage is TRBV4-3 and J usage is TRBJ1-6; tentatively, D is TRBD1 (5 bases). The V end lost 3 bases, the J end lost 3 bases, and 15 bases lay between the germline ends. This CDR3 comprises 17 residues. Germline V gene sequence: CDR1 LGHNA, CDR2 YSLEER. The CDR3 nucleotides read TGCGCCAGCAGCCACAAAAGATTCGACAGCTATAATTCACCCCTCCACTTT. Protein: CASSHKRFDSYNSPLHF.

This clonotype was counted a few times. The rearrangement links TRBV6-2 or TRBV6-3 to TRBJ2-3; D not certain. Trimming left V 7 bases short and J 4 bases short, with 6 bases between. CDR1 and CDR2 from the germline V gene are MNHEY and SVGEGT. This CDR3 is built from 11 residues. The CDR3: CASKSADTQYF. Written as DNA, the CDR3 is TGTGCCAGCAAGAGCGCAGATACGCAGTATTTT.

The gene calls are TRBV6-2 or TRBV6-3 and TRBJ2-7; no clear D gene. CDR1 is MNHEY and CDR2 is SVGEGT in the germline V gene. The V end lost 5 bases, the J end lost 6 bases, and 11 bases lay between the germline ends. CDR3 length: 12 amino acids. The CDR3 reads CASSLLESEQYF. DNA for the CDR3: TGTGCCAGCAGTCTCCTAGAGAGCGAGCAGTACTTC.

In this sample, this clonotype turned up once. The rearrangement joins TRBV4-3 to TRBJ1-1; no definite D call. The CDR3 runs 13 residues. Germline V gene sequence: CDR1 LGHNA, CDR2 YSLEER. V lost 0 bases and J 0 bases, leaving 2 bases between the germline ends. The CDR3 spells CASSQELNTEAFF. CDR3 bases: TGCGCCAGCAGCCAAGAGTTGAACACTGAAGCTTTCTTT.

The gene calls are TRBV5-1 and TRBJ1-5; TRBD1 aligns across 7 bases. This CDR3 is built from 16 residues. Germline V gene sequence: CDR1 SGHRS, CDR2 YFSETQ. V shed 5 bases, J shed 6 bases, and the junction held 14 bases outside the gene matches. CDR3 bases: TGCGCCAGCAGTCCGCAGGGGCAGGGGGAAGGTCAGCCCCAGCATTTT. Translated, it gives CASSPQGQGEGQPQHF.